This T cell receptor (beta chain) is drawn from a study of T cell clones after liver transplantation. Study-level information: In this trial, immunosuppression withdrawal was attempted within 2 years of liver transplant. Tolerance: complete withdrawal held at least one year, liver enzymes staying within twice normal.

Points from the study as a whole: In two subjects, few donor cells limited the measurable donor-reactive repertoire.

Note on this clone: The antigen is undetermined.

Sequencing was performed with immunoSEQ multiplex PCR; in TCRdb, only in-frame clones are kept and a portion is missing. The repertoire holds 90,000 to 120,000 clones, more than 75% seen once, with over 0.9% in the top ten. CDR3 size: 15 residues. V dropped 3 bases and J dropped 0; count of bases not matched to a gene: 2. Germline loops: CDR1 KGHSH, CDR2 LQKENI. The sequence was collected from a human donor who received a liver transplant. J is TRBJ1-1 and V is TRBV18, with 9 bases fitting TRBD1. The material was CD4+ T cells from blood, obtained before liver transplant. CDR3 protein: CASSPRDRVNTEAFF. Here the CDR3 DNA reads TGTGCCAGCTCACCCCGGGACAGGGTGAACACTGAAGCTTTCTTT.